This T cell receptor beta chain is from a study of CD8+ T cells in alopecia areata. Study-level information: Percentage of affected scalp area was the basis on which treated patients' severity was scored. Study outcomes and limitations: Normal skin's resident alphabeta T cells are sequenced alongside lesional scalp T cells. Just one nonresponder means the tie between baseline CD8+ expansion and response stays uncertain.

About this clone itself: What it recognizes is unknown.

The treatment here: oral pan-JAK inhibitor, 5-10 mg twice daily. Patients with alopecia areata provided lesional scalp punch biopsies as well as peripheral blood. The CDR3 consists of 17 residues. Germline V gives CDR1 SGHRS, CDR2 YFSETQ. J lost 0 bases, V lost 4 bases, and 4 bases had no gene match. Sequencing relied on a cDNA template that was reverse transcribed from extracted RNA. The assay was immunoSEQ multiplex PCR, and TCRdb's table has in-frame clones only and misses some. The table includes approximately 210,000 clones, 64% detected once. This receptor was obtained from a human donor with alopecia areata. The material sequenced was CD4+ T cells sorted from blood, taken at week 49, from a patient treated with tofacitinib. The chain combines TRBV5-1 with TRBJ2-3; 14 bases fit TRBD2. CDR3 DNA: TGCGCCAGCAGCCCCGGACTAGCGGGGGGTAGCACAGATACGCAGTATTTT. It yields the protein CASSPGLAGGSTDTQYF.